Shown below are 13 T cell receptor beta chains from a single sample sequenced in a study of CD8+ T cells in alopecia areata. Extracted RNA was reverse transcribed, and the resulting cDNA served as sequencing template. Generated by immunoSEQ multiplex PCR, the TCRdb table keeps only in-frame clones and is missing some. The sample includes about 120,000 clones, approximately 58% seen only once; the top ten take 2.8%. The sample consisted of CD4+ T cells sorted from blood. Receptor source: a human donor in good health.

The rearrangement uses TRBV29-1 and TRBJ2-1, with D perhaps given as TRBD1 or TRBD2 (5 bases each). The CDR3 is 13 amino acids. Per the germline V gene, CDR1 is SQVTM and CDR2 is ANQGSEA. Trimming shortened V by 3 bases and J by 7 bases, and 13 bases separated the two germline ends. This CDR3 is CSVDPDRGNEQFF. The DNA for the CDR3 is TGCAGCGTTGACCCCGACAGAGGGAATGAGCAGTTCTTC.

The chain employs TRBV29-1 and TRBJ1-5; D is undetermined. This CDR3 contains 12 residues. The V gene's germline CDR1 is SQVTM and CDR2 ANQGSEA. Deletions cut 4 bases from V and 3 bases from J, with 7 bases between. The CDR3 reads CSVVSPNQPQHF. The CDR3 DNA sequence: TGCAGCGTTGTGTCCCCCAATCAGCCCCAGCATTTT.

The chain employs TRBV11-2 and TRBJ2-3, with 7 bases identical to TRBD1. Germline loops: CDR1 SGHAT, CDR2 FQNNGV. The junction had 21 bases not matched to a gene; V was cut back by 0 bases and J by 6 bases. The CDR3 sequence is 20 residues long. This CDR3 reads CASSLDPGQWSRPPVDTQYF. CDR3 sequence (DNA): TGTGCCAGCAGCTTAGATCCGGGACAGTGGTCCCGACCTCCTGTCGATACGCAGTATTTT.

The rearrangement links TRBV29-1 to TRBJ2-3; D not resolved. The CDR3 loop spans 11 amino acids. From germline, CDR1 is SQVTM and CDR2 ANQGSEA. V was shortened by 6 bases and J by 4 bases, with 8 bases between the two germline ends. CDR3 sequence: CSVRTADTQYF. The CDR3 coding sequence is TGCAGCGTGAGGACCGCAGATACGCAGTATTTT.

The chain carries TRBV27 and TRBJ2-5; maybe TRBD1 (6 bases). The germline V gene has CDR1 MNHEY and CDR2 SMNVEV (reference sequence). Trimming took off 6 bases at V and 4 bases at J, with 15 bases between the two ends. This CDR3 is 14 amino acids long. The CDR3 DNA reads as TGTGCCAGCAGGCACTGGGACACCCCAGAGACCCAGTACTTC. This sequence encodes CASRHWDTPETQYF.

The chain combines TRBV2 with TRBJ2-2; 7 bases line up with TRBD1. The CDR3 is made up of 15 amino acids. CDR1 SNHLY and CDR2 FYNNEI come from the germline V gene. Trimming took 5 bases from V and 7 from J; bases not matched to a gene: 10. CDR3 residues: CASSSRDSSIGELFF. CDR3 DNA: TGTGCCAGCAGTTCCCGGGACAGTTCAATCGGGGAGCTGTTTTTT.

The chain links TRBV2 to TRBJ1-1, with D hard to call. The CDR3 is 14 amino acids. V lost 4 bases to trimming and J lost 1 base, with 10 bases between them. Germline V gives CDR1 SNHLY, CDR2 FYNNEI. The CDR3 loop is CASSVVGRNTEAFF. In DNA form, the CDR3 reads TGTGCCAGCAGTGTGGTCGGGCGGAACACTGAAGCTTTCTTT.

The table lists this clone with a few counts. The chain links TRBV28 to TRBJ1-5; TRBD1 is a possible D gene (5 bases). V lost 9 bases to trimming and J lost 1 base, with 13 bases between them. The CDR3 consists of 14 residues. CDR1 and CDR2 (germline): MDHEN, SYDVKM. The CDR3 DNA reads as TGTGCCAGTAGCCGCGGGGGAAGCAATCAGCCCCAGCATTTT. Translating it yields CASSRGGSNQPQHF.

V is TRBV5-6 and J is TRBJ1-6; D may be TRBD1 (5 bases). Looked up from germline, CDR1 is SGHDT and CDR2 is YYEEEE. This CDR3 region has 15 residues. Trimming shortened V by 4 bases and J by 7 bases, and 15 bases separated the two germline ends. DNA of the CDR3: TGTGCCAGCAGCGGCCGGGGCGCACCCAATTCACCCCTCCACTTT. It translates to CASSGRGAPNSPLHF. Supplemented by reference TRBV5-6 and TRBJ1-6, the full variable domain reads DAGVTQSPTHLIKTRGQQVTLRCSPKSGHDTVSWYQQALGQGPQFIFQYYEEEERQRGNFPDRFSGHQFPNYSSELNVNALLLGDSALYLCASSGRGAPNSPLHFGNGTRLTVT.

The gene calls are TRBV4-2 and TRBJ2-1; D is ambiguous. In germline, CDR1 is LGHNA, CDR2 YNFKEQ. Between the trimmed V and J ends, which lost 0 bases and 3 bases, there was a span of 6 bases. CDR3 size: 14 residues. CDR3 nucleotides: TGTGCCAGCAGCCAAGATACAGTCTACAATGAGCAGTTCTTC. It is translated as CASSQDTVYNEQFF.

The chain joins TRBV4-1 to TRBJ1-4, with D perhaps matching TRBD1 (5 bases). The germline gives CDR1 MGHRA, CDR2 YSYEKL. The germline V and J ends were trimmed by 0 bases and 7 bases, with 12 bases remaining between them. The CDR3 length is 15 residues. This CDR3 reads CASSQEGWGGEKLFF. As DNA, the CDR3 is TGCGCCAGCAGCCAAGAGGGCTGGGGCGGTGAAAAACTGTTTTTT.

The chain has TRBV29-1 and TRBJ2-7; 10 bases are a match to TRBD1. Germline values: CDR1 SQVTM, CDR2 ANQGSEA. The CDR3 extends over 15 amino acids. The J segment lost 2 bases and the V segment lost 6 bases, leaving 10 bases of the junction unmatched. The CDR3 here is CSVLMPGQGTYEQYF. As DNA, the CDR3 is TGCAGCGTCCTTATGCCGGGACAGGGGACCTACGAGCAGTACTTC.

This sequence joins TRBV7-2 and TRBJ1-5, with D possibly TRBD1 on 5 matching bases. V was trimmed by 0 bases and J by 3 bases, leaving 9 bases between them. Germline CDR1 is SGHTA and CDR2 is FQGNSA. The CDR3 covers 15 residues. The chain's CDR3 is CASSLARQFNQPQHF. The DNA for the CDR3 is TGTGCCAGCAGCTTAGCGAGACAGTTCAATCAGCCCCAGCATTTT.